These 18 T cell receptor beta chains originate from one sample sequenced in a study of blood T cell repertoires in COVID-19. Libraries were prepared by immunoSEQ multiplex PCR; TCRdb keeps only in-frame clonotypes and omits some of them. The table shows about 190,000 clones, with 80% to 90% occurring only once. Sequencing input: peripheral blood. Every receptor here comes from a woman aged 70-85 years with COVID-19, enrolled during active disease.

In its sample, this clone was seen once. The chain employs TRBV6-5 and TRBJ1-1; unclear D gene. V dropped 8 bases and J dropped 1 base, with 5 bases sitting between them. The CDR3 contains 11 residues. Germline-derived CDR1 and CDR2 are MNHEY and SVGAGI. The CDR3 spells CASQWNTEAFF. DNA of the CDR3: TGTGCCAGCCAGTGGAACACTGAAGCTTTCTTT.

Of note for this clone: A read error may account for a junction end that differs from germline. The chain joins TRBV7-7 to TRBJ2-5, with 8 bases aligning to TRBD1. The CDR3 totals 15 residues. Germline values: CDR1 SSHAT, CDR2 FNYEAQ (reference sequence). The CDR3 sequence: CASSPRQGPRETQYF. In DNA form, the CDR3 reads TGTGCTAGCAGCCCGAGACAGGGGCCTAGGGAGACCCAGTACTTC. The complete variable domain, with remaining parts taken from reference TRBV7-7 and TRBJ2-5, reads GAGVSQSPRYKVTKRGQDVTLRCDPISSHATLYWYQQALGQGPEFLTYFNYEAQPDKSGLPSDRFSAERPEGSISTLTIQRTEQRDSAMYRCASSPRQGPRETQYFGPGTRLLVL.

V gene TRBV7-2 combines with J gene TRBJ1-2, with D possibly being TRBD1 (5 bases). In germline, CDR1 is SGHTA, CDR2 FQGNSA. Between the trimmed V and J ends, which lost 0 bases and 7 bases, there was a span of 9 bases. This CDR3 has 13 amino acids. The CDR3 nucleotides read TGTGCCAGCAGCTTAGCTTTGGACACTGGCTACACCTTC. Its protein is CASSLALDTGYTF.

The rearrangement links TRBV3-1 (or the pseudogene TRBV3-2) to TRBJ2-5; D is ambiguous. The V end lost 1 base, the J end lost 1 base, and 7 bases lay between the germline ends. Germline-derived CDR1 and CDR2 are LGHDT and YNNKEL (reference sequence). This CDR3 comprises 14 residues. DNA for the CDR3: TGTGCCAGCAGCCAAGGACTGGCCCAAGAGACCCAGTACTTC. Translation: CASSQGLAQETQYF.

This clone was recorded a few times. The CDR3 sequence: CASSYRRTSGNEQYF. The DNA for the CDR3 is TGTGCCAGCAGTTACCGCCGGACTAGCGGGAACGAGCAGTACTTC. The chain combines TRBV6-2 or TRBV6-3 with TRBJ2-7, with 12 bases fitting TRBD2. The V and J ends lost 2 bases and 5 bases, in that order; junction bases with no gene match: 4. CDR3 length: 15 residues. Germline loops: CDR1 MNHEY, CDR2 SVGEGT.

This clone was recorded only once. This chain joins TRBV12-5 and TRBJ2-3; a possible D gene is TRBD1 (5 bases). Trimming left V 0 bases short and J 0 bases short, with 7 bases between. The CDR3 is 15 amino acids. CDR1 is LGHNT and CDR2 is FRNRAP in the germline V gene. The CDR3 region is CASGLVQGSTDTQYF. The CDR3 nucleotides read TGTGCTAGTGGTTTGGTCCAGGGTAGCACAGATACGCAGTATTTT.

The chain employs TRBV12-5 and TRBJ1-5; 8 bases match TRBD1. V was pared by 1 base and J by 6 bases, with 8 bases of the junction left unmatched. Germline V gives CDR1 LGHNT, CDR2 FRNRAP. This CDR3 is 16 amino acids long. The CDR3 protein is CASGLGTGWSGQPQHF. Here the CDR3 DNA reads TGTGCTAGTGGTTTGGGGACAGGGTGGTCCGGTCAGCCCCAGCATTTT.

The chain links TRBV9 to TRBJ2-1, with TRBD1 as a possible D gene (7 bases). The germline V and J ends were trimmed by 0 bases and 14 bases, with 15 bases remaining between them. From germline, CDR1 is SGDLS and CDR2 YYNGEE. This CDR3 is 13 amino acids long. The CDR3 DNA reads as TGTGCCAGCAGCGTAGCCCAGGGGGGACCAGAGTTCTTC. Translating gives CASSVAQGGPEFF.

The chain is built from TRBV27 and TRBJ2-2, with D possibly TRBD1 on 6 matching bases. Trimming left V 6 bases short and J 4 bases short, with 9 bases between. Germline CDR1 reads MNHEY; CDR2 reads SMNVEV (reference sequence). CDR3 size: 13 residues. The CDR3: CASRRQATGELFF. The CDR3 nucleotides read TGTGCCAGCAGGAGACAGGCCACCGGGGAGCTGTTTTTT.

Only one count was recorded for this clone. The chain links TRBV19 to TRBJ1-5; 9 positions agree with TRBD1. CDR3 length equals 13 residues. The germline CDR1 and CDR2 sequences are LNHDA and SQIVND (reference sequence). With V trimmed by 7 bases and J by 10 bases, 8 bases remained unmatched. Here the CDR3 reads CASMGDRVFPQHF. The CDR3 DNA reads as TGTGCCAGTATGGGGGACAGGGTTTTCCCCCAGCATTTT.

The CDR3 spells CASSPPGGRGVEQYF. In DNA form, the CDR3 reads TGTGCCAGCAGCCCCCCGGGCGGGAGAGGGGTCGAGCAGTACTTC. V gene TRBV7-2 combines with J gene TRBJ2-7, with 7 positions matching TRBD2. The CDR3 contains 15 residues. The junction had 13 bases not matched to a gene; V was cut back by 5 bases and J by 6 bases. Germline-derived CDR1 and CDR2 are SGHTA and FQGNSA.

The chain joins TRBV3-1 (or the pseudogene TRBV3-2) to TRBJ2-1; TRBD2 is a possible D gene (6 bases). The CDR3 covers 17 residues. Germline V CDR1 and CDR2: LGHDT, YNNKEL (reference sequence). Trimming removed 0 bases at V and 7 bases at J, with 19 bases between. DNA of the CDR3: TGTGCCAGCAGCCAAGATCTCGGCGGGATCAGAGGGAATGAGCAGTTCTTC. Encoded protein: CASSQDLGGIRGNEQFF.

The CDR3 DNA reads TGTGCCAGCAGCTTTCCCACAGGGGGGTGGGACACTGAAGCTTTCTTT. Translation gives CASSFPTGGWDTEAFF. The chain has TRBV5-6 and TRBJ1-1, with 8 bases fitting TRBD1. CDR3 length: 16 amino acids. Germline assignment: CDR1 SGHDT and CDR2 YYEEEE. V was pared by 2 bases and J by 3 bases, with 9 bases of the junction left unmatched.

The chain carries TRBV4-2 and TRBJ1-5; D may be TRBD1 (6 bases). Trimming removed 4 bases at V and 3 bases at J, with 13 bases between. Per germline, CDR1 LGHNA and CDR2 YNFKEQ. The CDR3 is 15 residues long. DNA of the CDR3: TGTGCCAGCAGCCGGAACGGACAGTTCAATCAGCCCCAGCATTTT. Translation: CASSRNGQFNQPQHF.

The chain employs TRBV19 and TRBJ2-7; 9 bases line up with TRBD1. This CDR3 spans 15 amino acids. V lost 1 base, J lost 7 bases, and 8 bases stayed unmatched. From germline, CDR1 is LNHDA and CDR2 SQIVND (reference sequence). CDR3 region: CASSIGGQGSWEQYF. The DNA for the CDR3 is TGTGCCAGTAGTATAGGGGGACAGGGATCCTGGGAGCAGTACTTC.

The chain is built from TRBV20-1 and TRBJ1-5; D call uncertain. Germline-derived CDR1 and CDR2 are DFQATT and SNEGSKA (reference sequence). This CDR3 region has 11 residues. V gave up 5 bases and J gave up 11 bases, with 13 bases separating them. CDR3 region: CSAPTSMAQHF. In nucleotides, the CDR3 is TGCAGTGCTCCGACAAGTATGGCCCAGCATTTT.

This chain links TRBV28 with TRBJ1-2; 7 nucleotides line up with TRBD1. V was clipped by 5 bases and J by 4 bases; unmatched bases: 10. The CDR3 spans 15 residues. Germline lookup yields CDR1 MDHEN and CDR2 SYDVKM. DNA of the CDR3: TGTGCCAGCAGTAAGCGCAGGGGGACCATCTATGGCTACACCTTC. Encoded protein: CASSKRRGTIYGYTF.

The rearrangement joins TRBV6-2 or TRBV6-3 to TRBJ2-7; 7 bases are a match to TRBD1. The CDR3 length is 15 residues. The junction had 14 bases not matched to a gene; V was cut back by 5 bases and J by 7 bases. The germline CDR1 and CDR2 sequences are MNHEY and SVGEGT. The CDR3 loop reads CASSTSGTVQGEQYF. Here the CDR3 DNA reads TGTGCCAGCAGTACCTCCGGGACAGTCCAGGGGGAGCAGTACTTC.